The next 30 T cell receptor beta chains were all read from a single sample in a study of blood T cell repertoires in COVID-19. Sequencing was performed with immunoSEQ multiplex PCR; in TCRdb, only in-frame clones are kept and a portion is missing. The data contain a few hundred thousand clones, approximately 80% of them singletons. Input material: PBMCs or T cells enriched from blood (not recorded which). All receptors derive from a woman aged 40 to 50 with acute COVID-19.

This chain connects TRBV27 to TRBJ2-1; TRBD2 aligns across 8 bases. The CDR3 spans 16 residues. Germline CDR1 MNHEY, CDR2 SMNVEV (reference sequence). V lost 7 bases and J lost 0; bases outside the gene matches: 8. CDR3 nucleotide sequence: TGTGCCAGCACTCTAGCGAGCGGGAGCTCCTACAATGAGCAGTTCTTC. It codes for CASTLASGSSYNEQFF.

There are a few counts of this clone. The genes are TRBV30 and TRBJ1-4, with D possibly matching TRBD1 (6 bases). CDR3 length equals 15 residues. In germline, CDR1 is GTSNPN, CDR2 SVGIG (reference sequence). The V end lost 2 bases, the J end lost 5 bases, and 15 bases lay between the germline ends. In DNA, the CDR3 is TGTGCCTGGAGTCCCTTGGGGGCCTCAAATGAAAAACTGTTTTTT. Its translation is CAWSPLGASNEKLFF.

The table lists this clone with a count of one. This chain connects TRBV25-1 to TRBJ2-3; the match to TRBD2 covers 7 bases. After removal of 4 bases from V and 1 base from J, the junction contained 14 bases not matched to a gene. CDR1 MGHDK and CDR2 SYGVNS come from the germline V gene. CDR3 length: 18 amino acids. This CDR3 reads CASSGDSGAGFRTDTQYF. In DNA, the CDR3 is TGTGCCAGCAGTGGGGACTCAGGAGCGGGGTTCCGCACAGATACGCAGTATTTT.

DNA of the CDR3: TGTGCCATCAGTGAGTCTCGTTCACTAGCGGCCAATGAGCAGTTCTTC. Protein sequence: CAISESRSLAANEQFF. V gene TRBV10-3 combines with J gene TRBJ2-1; 8 positions agree with TRBD2. Germline assignment: CDR1 ENHRY and CDR2 SYGVKD. The CDR3 is 16 residues long. The junction had 7 bases not matched to a gene; V was cut back by 0 bases and J by 6 bases.

The gene calls are TRBV2 and TRBJ2-7; TRBD2 matches 10 bases. Germline-derived CDR1 and CDR2 are SNHLY and FYNNEI. The CDR3 totals 15 residues. V dropped 5 bases and J dropped 1; count of bases not matched to a gene: 5. The CDR3 nucleotides read TGTGCCAGCAGTTATTGGACTAGCGGATCCTACGAGCAGTACTTC. Amino acid sequence: CASSYWTSGSYEQYF. The whole variable domain, filled in from reference TRBV2 and TRBJ2-7, reads EPEVTQTPSHQVTQMGQEVILRCVPISNHLYFYWYRQILGQKVEFLVSFYNNEISEKSEIFDDQFSVERPDGSNFTLKIRSTKLEDSAMYFCASSYWTSGSYEQYFGPGTRLTVT.

The rearrangement links TRBV29-1 to TRBJ2-7, with TRBD2 matching 11 bases. This CDR3 region has 16 residues. CDR1 is SQVTM, CDR2 ANQGSEA, per germline. The V and J ends lost 2 bases and 2 bases, in that order; junction bases with no gene match: 8. The CDR3 coding sequence is TGCAGCGTTGAAATAATCGGGACTAGCGGTACCTACGAGCAGTACTTC. Amino acid sequence: CSVEIIGTSGTYEQYF.

The V call is TRBV21-1, the J call TRBJ1-5; no check of the table's D call, TRBD1, against the DNA was made. TRBV21-1 is noted as a pseudogene. The CDR3 is made up of 14 amino acids. CDR3 loop: CASSTTGKFQPQHF. The CDR3 DNA sequence: TGTGCCAGCAGCACCACAGGGAAATTCCAGCCCCAGCATTTT.

The chain joins TRBV18 to TRBJ2-7; TRBD1 aligns across 8 bases. Germline CDR1 KGHSH, CDR2 LQKENI. The V segment lost 3 bases and the J segment 5 bases; nucleotides outside the gene matches: 3. This CDR3 is 13 amino acids long. CDR3 sequence: CASSPLQGDEQYF. CDR3 in DNA: TGTGCCAGCTCACCGTTACAGGGGGACGAGCAGTACTTC.

This chain uses TRBV27 with TRBJ1-3, with D uncertain. This CDR3 is 15 amino acids long. Per germline, CDR1 MNHEY and CDR2 SMNVEV (reference sequence). The V end lost 5 bases, the J end lost 2 bases, and 13 bases lay between the germline ends. The CDR3 loop reads CASSAQVLPGNTIYF. As DNA, the CDR3 is TGTGCCAGCAGTGCGCAGGTTCTCCCTGGAAACACCATATATTTT.

This clone occurred a few times. This chain connects TRBV5-6 to TRBJ1-5, with no clear D. V lost 1 base and J lost 3, with 11 bases in between. Germline CDR1 SGHDT, CDR2 YYEEEE. This CDR3 has 15 amino acids. Here the CDR3 DNA reads TGTGCCAGCAGCTTGAGTTTAGTAGTCAATCAGCCCCAGCATTTT. It is translated as CASSLSLVVNQPQHF.

This chain links TRBV28 with TRBJ2-4; D gene ambiguous. The CDR3 covers 14 residues. The V gene lost 2 bases and the J gene lost 0 bases, with 5 bases spanning the gap. CDR1 is MDHEN and CDR2 is SYDVKM in the germline V gene. As DNA, the CDR3 is TGTGCCAGCAGTTTACAAGCAGCCAAAAACATTCAGTACTTC. Translated: CASSLQAAKNIQYF.

The rearrangement links TRBV20-1 to TRBJ1-1; D possibly corresponds to TRBD1 (6 bases). CDR3 length: 12 amino acids. Deletions cut 3 bases from V and 4 bases from J, with 9 bases between. Germline V gene lookup returns CDR1 DFQATT and CDR2 SNEGSKA (reference sequence). DNA for the CDR3: TGCAGTGCTAGTTCAGGGGTCACTGAAGCTTTCTTT. Its protein is CSASSGVTEAFF.

This chain connects TRBV27 to TRBJ2-7; TRBD2 matches at 10 bases. V lost 5 bases, J lost 3 bases, and 10 bases stayed unmatched. CDR1 MNHEY and CDR2 SMNVEV come from the germline V gene (reference sequence). The CDR3 has 16 residues. CDR3 amino acids: CASSNGLAAENYEQYF. The CDR3 DNA reads TGTGCCAGCAGTAACGGACTAGCGGCCGAAAACTACGAGCAGTACTTC.

At least ten counts were recorded for this clone. The V gene is TRBV4-1, the J gene TRBJ2-1; 9 bases map to TRBD1. The germline CDR1 and CDR2 sequences are MGHRA and YSYEKL. V dropped 1 base and J dropped 1; count of bases not matched to a gene: 8. The CDR3 consists of 18 residues. The CDR3 DNA follows: TGCGCCAGCAGCCAAGCCGGACAGGGGATAAGGTCCTACAATGAGCAGTTCTTC. This gives the protein CASSQAGQGIRSYNEQFF.

V and J are TRBV27 and TRBJ2-7; a weak D match, TRBD1 (6 bases). The CDR3 consists of 12 residues. V was clipped by 2 bases and J by 6 bases, with 8 bases between them. Germline V gene lookup returns CDR1 MNHEY and CDR2 SMNVEV (reference sequence). CDR3 protein: CASSLGGGEQYF. In nucleotides, the CDR3 is TGTGCCAGCAGTTTAGGGGGCGGCGAGCAGTACTTC.

This sequence joins TRBV30 and TRBJ1-3; 7 nucleotides line up with TRBD1. Per germline, CDR1 GTSNPN and CDR2 SVGIG (reference sequence). CDR3 length: 14 amino acids. V dropped 5 bases and J dropped 8; count of bases not matched to a gene: 12. The DNA for the CDR3 is TGTGCCTGGCTTGGACAGGCCGTTCGGGACACCATATATTTT. It encodes CAWLGQAVRDTIYF.

Only one count was recorded for this clone. The J gene is TRBJ1-2, the V gene TRBV28, with D possibly being TRBD1 (6 bases). Germline CDR1 reads MDHEN; CDR2 reads SYDVKM. This CDR3 spans 13 amino acids. Trimming took off 6 bases at V and 4 bases at J, with 12 bases between the two ends. For the CDR3, the DNA is TGTGCCAGCAGAACAGGGACGGGCTATGGCTACACCTTC. Translated: CASRTGTGYGYTF.

This clone was detected once. This chain uses TRBV5-4 with TRBJ1-1; D gene ambiguous. Germline CDR1 is SGHNT and CDR2 is YYREEE (reference sequence). The CDR3 contains 14 residues. Between the trimmed V and J ends, which lost 1 base and 1 base, there was a span of 8 bases. The CDR3 region has the DNA TGTGCCAGCAGCTTGTCACAGACGAACACTGAAGCTTTCTTT. Amino acid sequence: CASSLSQTNTEAFF. Filled out from reference TRBV5-4 and TRBJ1-1, the complete variable domain reads ETGVTQSPTHLIKTRGQQVTLRCSSQSGHNTVSWYQQALGQGPQFIFQYYREEENGRGNFPPRFSGLQFPNYSSELNVNALELDDSALYLCASSLSQTNTEAFFGQGTRLTVV.

This clone was observed a few times. This chain joins TRBV7-8 and TRBJ1-5; D possibly corresponds to TRBD1 (6 bases). V was cut by 5 bases and J by 4 bases, with 18 bases left in between. From germline, CDR1 is SGHVS and CDR2 FQNEAQ. The CDR3 extends over 16 amino acids. The CDR3 protein is CASSPNQGLGNQPQHF. The CDR3 bases are TGTGCCAGCAGCCCTAACCAGGGGTTAGGAAATCAGCCCCAGCATTTT.

V and J are TRBV5-6 and TRBJ2-3, with D possibly TRBD1 on 6 matching bases. V lost 3 bases to trimming and J lost 0 bases, with 17 bases between them. Germline V gene sequence: CDR1 SGHDT, CDR2 YYEEEE. This CDR3 is 17 amino acids long. The CDR3 coding sequence is TGTGCCAGCAGCTATATCAAGGGGACACCTAGCACAGATACGCAGTATTTT. Translated: CASSYIKGTPSTDTQYF.

This clone was counted a single time. The gene calls are TRBV27 and TRBJ1-1; weak D call: TRBD1 (6 bases). The CDR3 runs 12 residues. V lost 5 bases, J lost 7 bases, and 11 bases lay in between. Germline V gives CDR1 MNHEY, CDR2 SMNVEV (reference sequence). CDR3 in DNA: TGTGCCAGCAGTCTGACAGGCGTTGAAGCTTTCTTT. As protein: CASSLTGVEAFF.

V and J are TRBV28 and TRBJ2-3; 8 nucleotides agree with TRBD2. The CDR3 is 18 amino acids. The V gene's germline CDR1 is MDHEN and CDR2 SYDVKM. The ends lost 2 bases at V and 1 base at J; junction bases unmatched: 11. CDR3 sequence: CASSLPSGRGLGTDTQYF. The CDR3 DNA follows: TGTGCCAGCAGTTTACCCAGCGGGAGAGGTTTGGGCACAGATACGCAGTATTTT.

The chain uses TRBV18 and TRBJ1-5; weak D call: TRBD1 (6 bases). Germline V lookup: CDR1 KGHSH, CDR2 LQKENI. Trimming left V 2 bases short and J 4 bases short, with 9 bases between. This CDR3 is built from 14 residues. In DNA, the CDR3 is TGTGCCAGCTCACCAGAGGGGGATAATCAGCCCCAGCATTTT. Translating it yields CASSPEGDNQPQHF.

This chain links TRBV10-3 with TRBJ2-7, with a possible D match to TRBD1 (6 bases). From germline, CDR1 is ENHRY and CDR2 SYGVKD. The CDR3 length is 12 residues. V dropped 6 bases and J dropped 6 bases, with 12 bases sitting between them. Here the CDR3 DNA reads TGTGCCATCAGACAAGGGACAAGCGAGCAGTACTTC. Amino acids: CAIRQGTSEQYF.

The V gene is TRBV7-2, the J gene TRBJ2-7, with 7 bases that match TRBD2. The CDR3 consists of 16 residues. CDR1 SGHTA and CDR2 FQGNSA come from the germline V gene. Trimming cost V 1 base and J 3 bases; bases outside gene matches: 9. In nucleotides, the CDR3 is TGTGCCAGCAGCTTAGGGTCTAGCGGAGCGCTCTACGAGCAGTACTTC. Translated: CASSLGSSGALYEQYF.

The rearrangement links TRBV6-2 or TRBV6-3 to TRBJ1-6, with D hard to call. V lost 0 bases to trimming and J lost 12 bases, with 12 bases between them. From germline, CDR1 is MNHEY and CDR2 SVGEGT. CDR3 length: 14 amino acids. This chain's CDR3 is CASSYSGRSRPLHF. CDR3 nucleotide sequence: TGTGCCAGCAGTTACTCGGGCAGGTCAAGACCCCTCCACTTT.

The chain links TRBV3-1 (or the pseudogene TRBV3-2) to TRBJ1-1; D is ambiguous. Trimming took 0 bases from V and 4 from J, leaving 12 bases between them. The CDR3 spans 15 residues. In germline, CDR1 is LGHDT, CDR2 YNNKEL (reference sequence). The CDR3 protein is CASSQDWGVPTEAFF. The CDR3 DNA is TGTGCCAGCAGCCAAGATTGGGGAGTTCCCACTGAAGCTTTCTTT.

The chain combines TRBV6-5 with TRBJ2-7; 7 bases agree with TRBD1. The V segment lost 4 bases and the J segment 2 bases; nucleotides outside the gene matches: 5. CDR1 MNHEY and CDR2 SVGAGI come from the germline V gene. The CDR3 is made up of 14 amino acids. Here the CDR3 DNA reads TGTGCCAGCAGTTCTCGGGACAGCCCCTACGAGCAGTACTTC. Protein product: CASSSRDSPYEQYF.

The J gene is TRBJ2-2, the V gene TRBV11-2, with D perhaps TRBD2 (5 bases). The CDR3 runs 15 residues. The V and J ends lost 8 bases and 1 base respectively, with 14 bases between them. The germline gives CDR1 SGHAT, CDR2 FQNNGV. The CDR3 nucleotides read TGTGCCAGCGCTTGGGTAGGAGGGAACACCGGGGAGCTGTTTTTT. Residues: CASAWVGGNTGELFF. The entire variable domain, with the rest obtained from reference TRBV11-2 and TRBJ2-2, is as follows: EAGVAQSPRYKIIEKRQSVAFWCNPISGHATLYWYQQILGQGPKLLIQFQNNGVVDDSQLPKDRFSAERLKGVDSTLKIQPAKLEDSAVYLCASAWVGGNTGELFFGEGSRLTVL.

The rearrangement uses TRBV7-7 and TRBJ2-5; 7 bases are shared with TRBD2. V gave up 2 bases and J gave up 7 bases; unmatched junction bases: 7. CDR3 size: 14 residues. Germline CDR1 SSHAT, CDR2 FNYEAQ (reference sequence). The CDR3 loop reads CASSLSKSGGTQYF. Here the CDR3 DNA reads TGTGCCAGCAGCTTATCAAAATCGGGGGGGACCCAGTACTTC.